Presented here are 29 T cell receptor beta chains from one specimen sequenced in a study of T cell responses to AZD1222 COVID-19 vaccine. The data were produced by immunoSEQ multiplex PCR, yet TCRdb's version contains in-frame clones alone and is incomplete. The sample includes tens of thousands of clones, roughly four fifths of them seen just once. The sample here was peripheral blood, taken on day 0 of AZD1222 vaccination. Receptor source: an adult in good health.

V and J are TRBV7-6 and TRBJ1-1; no reliable D call. Trimming removed 4 bases from V and 1 base from J, with 7 bases in between. The germline V gene has CDR1 SGHVS and CDR2 FNYEAQ. The CDR3 runs 13 residues. The CDR3 sequence is CASSSGSNTEAFF. The CDR3 DNA is TGTGCCAGCAGCTCCGGGTCGAACACTGAAGCTTTCTTT.

The chain employs TRBV30 and TRBJ1-1; no clear D gene. V lost 0 bases and J 6 bases, leaving 8 bases between the germline ends. CDR3 length equals 12 residues. Looked up from germline, CDR1 is GTSNPN and CDR2 is SVGIG (reference sequence). CDR3 region: CAWSVSVAEAFF. CDR3 nucleotide sequence: TGTGCCTGGAGTGTAAGTGTCGCTGAAGCTTTCTTT.

Only one count was recorded for this clone. This chain connects TRBV11-2 to TRBJ1-1; no clear D. This CDR3 has 13 residues. Germline V CDR1 and CDR2: SGHAT, FQNNGV. V was trimmed by 5 bases and J by 1 base, leaving 8 bases between them. The CDR3 sequence: CASSPTPNTEAFF. In nucleotides, the CDR3 is TGTGCCAGCAGCCCGACCCCGAACACTGAAGCTTTCTTT.

This clone was counted a few times. V and J are TRBV6-5 and TRBJ1-2; a possible D gene is TRBD1 (5 bases). Trimming pared 7 bases from V and 4 bases from J, leaving 19 bases between. This CDR3 has 15 amino acids. Per germline, CDR1 MNHEY and CDR2 SVGAGI. CDR3 nucleotides: TGTGCCAGCATGACCGGGGCAGGGAAGACCTATGGCTACACCTTC. It is translated as CASMTGAGKTYGYTF.

The V call is TRBV28, the J call TRBJ2-1; D could derive from TRBD1 or TRBD2 (5 bases each). The V gene's germline CDR1 is MDHEN and CDR2 SYDVKM. V was shortened by 7 bases and J by 0 bases, with 13 bases between the two germline ends. This CDR3 is built from 15 residues. The CDR3 DNA follows: TGTGCCAGCATCCTCGGTGGGGGCTCCTACAATGAGCAGTTCTTC. Translation: CASILGGGSYNEQFF.

V and J are TRBV6-5 and TRBJ1-2; D remains ambiguous. The CDR3 covers 12 residues. V was shortened by 5 bases and J by 5 bases, with 9 bases between the two germline ends. Germline V gives CDR1 MNHEY, CDR2 SVGAGI. The chain's CDR3 is CASSPSDYGYTF. CDR3 nucleotides: TGTGCCAGCAGTCCCAGCGATTATGGCTACACCTTC.

As DNA, the CDR3 is TGTGCCACCAGTGATAGTTACAGGGCCAATGAGCAGTTCTTC. This translates into CATSDSYRANEQFF. The genes are TRBV24-1 and TRBJ2-1; D may be TRBD1 (6 bases). V lost 3 bases to trimming and J lost 6 bases, with 11 bases between them. CDR1 and CDR2 (germline): KGHDR, SFDVKD. The CDR3 loop spans 14 amino acids.

A single count supports this clone. The chain links TRBV4-3 to TRBJ1-4, with D uncertain. CDR1 and CDR2 from the germline V gene are LGHNA and YSLEER. The CDR3 is 15 residues long. The V end was cut by 1 base, the J end by 5 bases, with 11 bases between. For the CDR3, the DNA is TGCGCCAGCAGCCAAGCTTTCGGCACGAATGAAAAACTGTTTTTT. This gives the protein CASSQAFGTNEKLFF.

CDR3 protein: CASSVGTTDEQFF. The DNA of the CDR3 is TGTGCCAGCAGCGTCGGGACTACGGATGAGCAGTTCTTC. V and J are TRBV9 and TRBJ2-1; 7 bases line up with TRBD2. This CDR3 contains 13 residues. Germline V gives CDR1 SGDLS, CDR2 YYNGEE. V trimming: 2 bases; J trimming: 8 bases; junction bases outside the gene matches: 4.

V gene TRBV19 combines with J gene TRBJ1-2, with D unresolved. The CDR3 extends over 14 amino acids. Germline-derived CDR1 and CDR2 are LNHDA and SQIVND (reference sequence). V was pared by 6 bases and J by 3 bases, with 14 bases between. The CDR3 DNA reads TGTGCCAGTAGAGGACGGGATAGGGACTATGGCTACACCTTC. This gives the protein CASRGRDRDYGYTF.

The chain recombines TRBV29-1 with TRBJ1-1; 8 positions match TRBD1. The CDR3 is 12 residues long. The junction had 4 bases not matched to a gene; V was cut back by 6 bases and J by 4 bases. Germline assignment: CDR1 SQVTM and CDR2 ANQGSEA. The CDR3 loop is CSVPDRGTEAFF. The CDR3 nucleotides are TGCAGCGTCCCTGACAGGGGCACTGAAGCTTTCTTT.

This clone was observed a few times. The chain employs TRBV9 and TRBJ1-2; 12 bases map to TRBD1. This CDR3 is built from 16 residues. The V segment lost 7 bases and the J segment 4 bases; nucleotides outside the gene matches: 11. Looked up from germline, CDR1 is SGDLS and CDR2 is YYNGEE. CDR3 protein: CASGSGTGGESYGYTF. The CDR3, as DNA: TGTGCCAGCGGTTCCGGGACAGGGGGCGAATCCTATGGCTACACCTTC.

This clone was seen a few times. The chain joins TRBV5-6 to TRBJ1-4, with TRBD1 as a possible D gene (6 bases). V was clipped by 0 bases and J by 2 bases, with 8 bases between them. This CDR3 comprises 15 residues. Germline CDR1 and CDR2: SGHDT and YYEEEE. DNA for the CDR3: TGTGCCAGCAGCTTGGTGGGGGCGACTAATGAAAAACTGTTTTTT. Translated, it gives CASSLVGATNEKLFF.

V is TRBV12-3 or TRBV12-4 and J is TRBJ1-2; D gene unclear. The CDR3 extends over 12 amino acids. Deletions cut 7 bases from V and 5 bases from J, with 11 bases between. CDR3 bases: TGTGCCAGCACTAAAACAGCTTATGGCTACACCTTC. This gives the protein CASTKTAYGYTF.

In DNA, the CDR3 is TGTGCCAGCAGCCAAGATCGCGGGGCCCGCACAGATACGCAGTATTTT. As protein: CASSQDRGARTDTQYF. The V call is TRBV14, the J call TRBJ2-3; possibly TRBD2 for D (6 bases). Germline V gene data show CDR1 as SGHDN and CDR2 as FVKESK. V was cut by 0 bases and J by 1 base, with 11 bases left in between. The CDR3 runs 16 residues.

This chain connects TRBV4-1 to TRBJ1-6, with D tentatively TRBD1 (5 bases). Trimming pared 0 bases from V and 7 bases from J, leaving 10 bases between. The CDR3 has 15 residues. Germline V gene lookup returns CDR1 MGHRA and CDR2 YSYEKL. The CDR3 region has the DNA TGCGCCAGCAGCCAAGATCAGGGATACAATTCACCCCTCCACTTT. Translation: CASSQDQGYNSPLHF.

The chain couples TRBV7-9 to TRBJ1-2; D call uncertain. Trimming pared 0 bases from V and 1 base from J, leaving 6 bases between. Per the germline V gene, CDR1 is SEHNR and CDR2 is FQNEAQ (reference sequence). This CDR3 contains 14 residues. CDR3 in amino acids: CASSLADGNYGYTF. For the CDR3, the DNA is TGTGCCAGCAGCTTAGCGGACGGTAACTATGGCTACACCTTC.

This chain uses TRBV19 with TRBJ1-6; perhaps TRBD1 as D (5 bases). This CDR3 is 16 amino acids long. With 3 bases removed from V and 1 base from J, the gap between germline ends came to 10 bases. The V gene's germline CDR1 is LNHDA and CDR2 SQIVND (reference sequence). The CDR3 DNA follows: TGTGCCAGTAGTATGCAGGGTGGATCCTATAATTCACCCCTCCACTTT. Its translation: CASSMQGGSYNSPLHF.

V gene TRBV6-1 combines with J gene TRBJ2-1; 10 nucleotides align to TRBD2. V was pared by 4 bases and J by 3 bases, with 6 bases of the junction left unmatched. The germline V gene encodes CDR1 MNHNS and CDR2 SASEGT. The CDR3 totals 16 residues. The CDR3 spells CASSVAGGLGYNEQFF. The CDR3 coding sequence is TGTGCCAGCAGTGTAGCGGGGGGTTTAGGCTACAATGAGCAGTTCTTC.

This chain joins TRBV4-2 and TRBJ1-6; 7 nucleotides match TRBD1. The V gene end was trimmed by 0 bases and the J gene end by 4 bases; junction bases not matched to a gene: 9. This CDR3 contains 18 residues. Germline CDR1 and CDR2: LGHNA and YNFKEQ. DNA of the CDR3: TGTGCCAGCAGCCAAGAAGTCCCCGAGACAGGGTATAATTCACCCCTCCACTTT. It specifies CASSQEVPETGYNSPLHF.

The V gene is TRBV7-8, the J gene TRBJ2-7; D might be TRBD1 or TRBD2, each matching 5 bases. This CDR3 contains 15 residues. V lost 0 bases and J 6 bases, leaving 15 bases between the germline ends. Per germline, CDR1 SGHVS and CDR2 FQNEAQ. CDR3 residues: CASSLAKGRNREQYF. CDR3 nucleotides: TGTGCCAGCAGCTTAGCGAAGGGACGAAATCGCGAGCAGTACTTC.

This sequence joins TRBV4-1 and TRBJ2-7, with TRBD2 matching over 12 bases. Losses at the gene ends were 4 bases for V and 5 bases for J; bases not matched to a gene: 12. Germline V lookup: CDR1 MGHRA, CDR2 YSYEKL. The CDR3 contains 17 residues. Here the CDR3 DNA reads TGCGCCAGCAGCCGGGTCCCTCTAGCGGGGGGGTTCGACGAGCAGTACTTC. Its translation: CASSRVPLAGGFDEQYF.

The V call is TRBV2, the J call TRBJ1-3; no reliable D call. The CDR3 has 16 amino acids. With 3 bases removed from V and 3 bases from J, the gap between germline ends came to 15 bases. Germline V gene sequence: CDR1 SNHLY, CDR2 FYNNEI. This chain's CDR3 is CASSDVGEASGNTIYF. CDR3 DNA sequence: TGTGCCAGCAGTGACGTCGGGGAAGCGAGTGGAAACACCATATATTTT.

The chain couples TRBV6-5 to TRBJ2-7; 10 bases align to TRBD2. Germline lookup yields CDR1 MNHEY and CDR2 SVGAGI. The ends lost 9 bases at V and 3 bases at J; junction bases unmatched: 5. The CDR3 totals 13 residues. This CDR3 reads CASKRGGIYEQYF. CDR3 DNA sequence: TGTGCCAGTAAGCGGGGGGGCATCTACGAGCAGTACTTC.

The gene calls are TRBV5-6 and TRBJ1-1; a weak D match, TRBD1 (6 bases). This CDR3 region has 15 residues. V lost 3 bases and J 0 bases, leaving 12 bases between the germline ends. CDR1 SGHDT and CDR2 YYEEEE come from the germline V gene. CDR3 loop: CASSSQGLVNTEAFF. The CDR3 DNA reads as TGTGCCAGCAGCTCCCAGGGGTTGGTGAACACTGAAGCTTTCTTT. Full variable domain (rest looked up from reference TRBV5-6 and TRBJ1-1): DAGVTQSPTHLIKTRGQQVTLRCSPKSGHDTVSWYQQALGQGPQFIFQYYEEEERQRGNFPDRFSGHQFPNYSSELNVNALLLGDSALYLCASSSQGLVNTEAFFGQGTRLTVV.

The genes are TRBV5-4 and TRBJ2-7; TRBD1 or TRBD2 may be the D gene (6 bases each). Germline CDR1 is SGHNT and CDR2 is YYREEE (reference sequence). CDR3 size: 12 residues. V was cut by 2 bases and J by 4 bases, with 7 bases left in between. The CDR3 DNA is TGTGCCAGCAGCTTAGGGGGGTACGAGCAGTACTTC. Translated: CASSLGGYEQYF.

The chain joins TRBV30 to TRBJ2-6; no definite D call. Germline V gene lookup returns CDR1 GTSNPN and CDR2 SVGIG (reference sequence). This CDR3 contains 15 residues. V lost 1 base and J lost 0, with 7 bases in between. In DNA form, the CDR3 reads TGTGCCTGGAGTGACCGCTACTCTGGGGCCAACGTCCTGACTTTC. Translation: CAWSDRYSGANVLTF.

V usage is TRBV7-2 and J usage is TRBJ2-3; D not resolved. V was clipped by 5 bases and J by 3 bases, with 12 bases between them. CDR1 SGHTA and CDR2 FQGNSA come from the germline V gene. The CDR3 has 14 residues. The CDR3 protein is CASSVQHSTDTQYF. CDR3 nucleotide sequence: TGTGCCAGCAGCGTCCAGCATTCAACAGATACGCAGTATTTT.

This clone was detected a few times. The CDR3 spells CASSYTGRLNTEAFF. CDR3 DNA: TGCGCCAGCAGTTACACTGGACGGTTGAACACTGAAGCTTTCTTT. The chain recombines TRBV23-1 with TRBJ1-1; D is unresolved. TRBV23-1 is reported as an ORF; its role is uncertain. The ends were cut back, 5 bases at V and 0 bases at J, with 13 bases in the middle. The CDR3 has 15 amino acids.